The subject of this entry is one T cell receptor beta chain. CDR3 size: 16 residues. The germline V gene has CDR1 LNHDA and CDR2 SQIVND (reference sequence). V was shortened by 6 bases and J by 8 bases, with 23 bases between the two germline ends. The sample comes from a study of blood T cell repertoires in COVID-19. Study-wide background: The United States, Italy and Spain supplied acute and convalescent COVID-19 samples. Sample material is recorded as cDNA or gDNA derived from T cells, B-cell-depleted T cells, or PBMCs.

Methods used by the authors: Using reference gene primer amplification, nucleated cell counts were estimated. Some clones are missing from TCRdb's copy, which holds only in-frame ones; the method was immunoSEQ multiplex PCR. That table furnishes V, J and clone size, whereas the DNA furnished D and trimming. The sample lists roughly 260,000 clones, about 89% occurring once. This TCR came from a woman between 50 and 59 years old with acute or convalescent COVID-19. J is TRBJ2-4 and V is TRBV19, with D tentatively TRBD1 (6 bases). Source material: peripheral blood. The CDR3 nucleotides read TGTGCCAGTAGCCTGATGCAGGGGCGGGTTTTGGACATTCAGTACTTC. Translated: CASSLMQGRVLDIQYF.